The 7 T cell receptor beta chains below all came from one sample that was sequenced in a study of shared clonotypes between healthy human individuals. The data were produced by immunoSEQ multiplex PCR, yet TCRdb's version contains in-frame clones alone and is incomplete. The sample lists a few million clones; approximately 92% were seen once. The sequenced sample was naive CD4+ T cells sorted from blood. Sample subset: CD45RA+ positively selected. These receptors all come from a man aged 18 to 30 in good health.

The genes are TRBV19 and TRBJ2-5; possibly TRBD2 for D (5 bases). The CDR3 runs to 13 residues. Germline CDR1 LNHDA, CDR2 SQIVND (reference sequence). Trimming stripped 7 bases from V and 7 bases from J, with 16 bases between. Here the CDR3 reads CASNAGDRVTQYF. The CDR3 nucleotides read TGTGCCAGTAACGCCGGGGATCGGGTGACCCAGTACTTC.

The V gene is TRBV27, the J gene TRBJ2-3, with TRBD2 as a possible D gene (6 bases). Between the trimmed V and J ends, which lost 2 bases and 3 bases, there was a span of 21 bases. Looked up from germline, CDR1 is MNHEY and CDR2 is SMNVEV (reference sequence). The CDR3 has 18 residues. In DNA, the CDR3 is TGTGCCAGCAGTTTAAGGCCCGGAGGTGCGGGGCGAACAGATACGCAGTATTTT. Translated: CASSLRPGGAGRTDTQYF.

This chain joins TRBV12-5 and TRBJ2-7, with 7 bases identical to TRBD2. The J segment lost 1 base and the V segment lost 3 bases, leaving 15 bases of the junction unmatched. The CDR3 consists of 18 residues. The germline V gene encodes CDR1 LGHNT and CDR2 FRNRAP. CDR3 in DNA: TGTGCTAGTGGTTTTGCCCCGTGGGGGGGAGGGAGGTCCTACGAGCAGTACTTC. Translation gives CASGFAPWGGGRSYEQYF. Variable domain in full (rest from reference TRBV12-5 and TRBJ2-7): DARVTQTPRHKVTEMGQEVTMRCQPILGHNTVFWYRQTMMQGLELLAYFRNRAPLDDSGMPKDRFSAEMPDATLATLKIQPSEPRDSAVYFCASGFAPWGGGRSYEQYFGPGTRLTVT.

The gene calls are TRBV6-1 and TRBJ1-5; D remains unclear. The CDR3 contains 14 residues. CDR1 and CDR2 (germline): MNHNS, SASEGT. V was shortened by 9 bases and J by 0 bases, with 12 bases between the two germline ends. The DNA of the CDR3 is TGTGCCAGTCGAGGACGGATTAGCAATCAGCCCCAGCATTTT. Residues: CASRGRISNQPQHF.

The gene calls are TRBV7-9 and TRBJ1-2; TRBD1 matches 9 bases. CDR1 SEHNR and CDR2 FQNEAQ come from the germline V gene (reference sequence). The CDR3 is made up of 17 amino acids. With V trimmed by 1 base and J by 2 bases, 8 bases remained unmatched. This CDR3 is CASSLEGQQGANYGYTF. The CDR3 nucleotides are TGTGCCAGCAGCTTAGAGGGTCAACAGGGGGCGAACTATGGCTACACCTTC.

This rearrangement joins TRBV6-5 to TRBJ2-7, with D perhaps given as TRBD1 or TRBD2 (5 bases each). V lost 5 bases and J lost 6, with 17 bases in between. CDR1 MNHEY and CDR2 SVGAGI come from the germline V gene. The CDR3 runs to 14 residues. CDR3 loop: CASSRGLTAPEQYF. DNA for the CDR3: TGTGCCAGCAGTCGGGGCCTAACAGCCCCCGAGCAGTACTTC.

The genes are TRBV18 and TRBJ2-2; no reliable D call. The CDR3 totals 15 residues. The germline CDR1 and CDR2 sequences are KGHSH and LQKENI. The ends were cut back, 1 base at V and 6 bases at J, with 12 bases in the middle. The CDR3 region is CASSPRLQRSGELFF. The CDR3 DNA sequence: TGTGCCAGCTCACCACGTCTCCAGCGATCCGGGGAGCTGTTTTTT.